The present entry profiles one T cell receptor (beta chain) with its context. Its antigen is unidentified. CDR3 length: 18 residues. With V trimmed by 1 base and J by 10 bases, 11 bases remained unmatched. The germline V gene encodes CDR1 LGHNT and CDR2 FRNRAP. TCRdb's table, derived via immunoSEQ multiplex PCR, lists solely in-frame clones and lacks some. The table records 55,000 to 75,000 clones, nearly 85% of them present only once. These data come from a study of graft-versus-host responses after intestinal transplantation. Study as a whole: Anti-thymocyte globulin was used for induction in all recipients, who then took tacrolimus and steroids for roughly 3 years. Findings and limits, study-wide: When patients had graft-donor T cell macrochimerism, their allografts held high graft-versus-host to host-versus-graft clonal ratios. Recipient bone marrow held GvH clones, some seen earlier in ileum or blood.

The receptor comes from a human donor who was the organ donor for an intestinal transplant. Material: unstimulated CD4+ T cells sorted from spleen or lymph node cells, obtained before transplant. The gene calls are TRBV12-5 and TRBJ2-1, with 15 positions matching TRBD2. CDR3 bases: TGTGCTAGTGGTTTGGAACTGCTCGGGACTAGCGGGGGGAGCGAGCAGTTCTTC. Residues: CASGLELLGTSGGSEQFF.